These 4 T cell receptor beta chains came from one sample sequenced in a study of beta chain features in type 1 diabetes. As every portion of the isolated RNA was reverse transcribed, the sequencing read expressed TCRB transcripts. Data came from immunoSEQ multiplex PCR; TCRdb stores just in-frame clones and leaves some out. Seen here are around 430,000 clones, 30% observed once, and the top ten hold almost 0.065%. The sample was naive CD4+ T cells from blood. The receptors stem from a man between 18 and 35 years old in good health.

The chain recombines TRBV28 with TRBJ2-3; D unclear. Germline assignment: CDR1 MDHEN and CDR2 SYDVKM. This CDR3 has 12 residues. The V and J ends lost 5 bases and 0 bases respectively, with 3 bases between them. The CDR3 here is CASSASTDTQYF. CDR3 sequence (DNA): TGTGCCAGCAGTGCCAGCACAGATACGCAGTATTTT.

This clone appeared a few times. The CDR3: CASSFRDRSSEQFF. The DNA of the CDR3 is TGTGCCAGCAGTTTCCGGGACAGATCGAGTGAGCAGTTCTTC. The chain couples TRBV27 to TRBJ2-1, with 7 bases lining up with TRBD1. Per germline, CDR1 MNHEY and CDR2 SMNVEV (reference sequence). This CDR3 comprises 14 residues. The J segment lost 9 bases and the V segment lost 3 bases, leaving 8 bases of the junction unmatched.

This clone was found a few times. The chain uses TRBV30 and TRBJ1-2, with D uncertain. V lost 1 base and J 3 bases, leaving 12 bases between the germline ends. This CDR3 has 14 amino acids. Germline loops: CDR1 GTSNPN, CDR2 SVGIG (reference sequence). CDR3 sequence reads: CAWSARLTHYGYTF. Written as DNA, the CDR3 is TGTGCCTGGAGTGCCCGCCTTACGCACTATGGCTACACCTTC.

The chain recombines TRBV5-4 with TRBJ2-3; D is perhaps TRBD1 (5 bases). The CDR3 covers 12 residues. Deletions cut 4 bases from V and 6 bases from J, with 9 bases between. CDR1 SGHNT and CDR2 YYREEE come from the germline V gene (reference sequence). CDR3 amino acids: CASSARADTQYF. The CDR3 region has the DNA TGTGCCAGCAGCGCCAGGGCGGATACGCAGTATTTT. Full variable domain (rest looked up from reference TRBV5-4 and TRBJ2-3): ETGVTQSPTHLIKTRGQQVTLRCSSQSGHNTVSWYQQALGQGPQFIFQYYREEENGRGNFPPRFSGLQFPNYSSELNVNALELDDSALYLCASSARADTQYFGPGTRLTVL.